The 30 T cell receptor beta chains below come from one sample, sequenced in a study of T cell repertoires in cytomegalovirus infection. MiXCR, applied by TCRdb to the reads, yields one record per CDR3 protein. The sample has 200,000 to 250,000 distinct CDR3 sequences, approximately 24% seen once. The sequenced sample consisted of CD8+ T cells from PBMCs. The receptors come from a human donor in good health (CMV status not recorded). Some clones in this sample may be carry-over from other donors' samples.

This clonotype appeared a few times. V and J are TRBV5-5 and TRBJ2-7; no definite D call. CDR3 size: 16 residues. The V gene lost 4 bases and the J gene lost 0 bases, with 17 bases spanning the gap. Germline CDR1 SGHKS, CDR2 YYEKEE (reference sequence). In nucleotides, the CDR3 is TGTGCCAGCAGCCTCGCTCAGAGGACCGTCTCCTACGAGCAGTACTTC. Translating gives CASSLAQRTVSYEQYF.

This clonotype appeared a few times. The chain uses TRBV25-1 and TRBJ1-6; possible D gene TRBD1, 5 bases. The CDR3 spans 14 residues. V lost 2 bases to trimming and J lost 10 bases, with 12 bases between them. The germline gives CDR1 MGHDK, CDR2 SYGVNS. The CDR3 DNA reads as TGTGCCAGCAGTGAAGGGGGGTGGGGATCACCCCTCCACTTT. The encoded protein is CASSEGGWGSPLHF. Full variable domain (remainder filled in from reference TRBV25-1 and TRBJ1-6): EADIYQTPRYLVIGTGKKITLECSQTMGHDKMYWYQQDPGMELHLIHYSYGVNSTEKGDLSSESTVSRIRTEHFPLTLESARPSHTSQYLCASSEGGWGSPLHFGNGTRLTVT.

The table lists this clonotype with many counts. The V gene is TRBV7-2, the J gene TRBJ1-1, with TRBD1 as a possible D gene (6 bases). The CDR3 loop spans 18 amino acids. CDR1 and CDR2 (germline): SGHTA, FQGNSA. Trimming removed 5 bases from V and 3 bases from J, with 25 bases in between. CDR3 in amino acids: CASSLTAQGFRLDTEAFF. For the CDR3, the DNA is TGTGCCAGCAGCCTAACCGCGCAGGGGTTTCGCCTGGACACTGAAGCTTTCTTT.

This clonotype has more than one count but fewer than ten. This sequence joins TRBV2 and TRBJ1-1, with D possibly being TRBD1 (5 bases). The CDR3 consists of 15 residues. The germline V gene has CDR1 SNHLY and CDR2 FYNNEI. V lost 8 bases to trimming and J lost 1 base, with 17 bases between them. The CDR3 region has the DNA TGTGCCAGCCCTCCTCTCGCGGGGGAGAACACTGAAGCTTTCTTT. This encodes CASPPLAGENTEAFF. Drawing the rest from reference TRBV2 and TRBJ1-1, the complete variable domain is EPEVTQTPSHQVTQMGQEVILRCVPISNHLYFYWYRQILGQKVEFLVSFYNNEISEKSEIFDDQFSVERPDGSNFTLKIRSTKLEDSAMYFCASPPLAGENTEAFFGQGTRLTVV.

This clonotype was counted many times. The chain links TRBV7-9 to TRBJ1-3; D might be TRBD1 (5 bases). Germline V gene data show CDR1 as SEHNR and CDR2 as FQNEAQ (reference sequence). Deletions cut 4 bases from V and 4 bases from J, with 11 bases between. This CDR3 is 14 amino acids long. CDR3 DNA: TGTGCCAGCAGCTACGGGGGTTCGGGAAACACCATATATTTT. This encodes CASSYGGSGNTIYF.

This clonotype was counted at least ten times. This chain joins TRBV6-1 and TRBJ2-7, with a weak D call TRBD1 (5 bases). This CDR3 spans 14 amino acids. CDR1 and CDR2 from the germline V gene are MNHNS and SASEGT. The germline V and J ends were trimmed by 3 bases and 2 bases, with 11 bases remaining between them. The CDR3 DNA is TGTGCCAGCAGTGAGACAGCAACCACCTACGAGCAGTACTTC. It specifies CASSETATTYEQYF.

This clonotype was detected a few times. The rearrangement links TRBV20-1 to TRBJ1-4; D perhaps matches TRBD1 (6 bases). The germline V gene has CDR1 DFQATT and CDR2 SNEGSKA (reference sequence). Trimming shortened V by 0 bases and J by 8 bases, and 16 bases separated the two germline ends. The CDR3 runs 15 residues. The DNA of the CDR3 is TGCAGTGCTAGAGAGGGGGCACTGATCGGGGAAAAACTGTTTTTT. Amino acids: CSAREGALIGEKLFF.

This clonotype was counted only a few times. The V and J genes are TRBV6-6 and TRBJ1-2; 9 bases match TRBD1. V lost 0 bases to trimming and J lost 3 bases; unmatched junction nucleotides: 5. The CDR3 extends over 16 amino acids. Germline values: CDR1 MNHNY, CDR2 SVGAGI (reference sequence). In DNA, the CDR3 is TGTGCCAGCAGTTACTCGGGACAGGGAATGGACTATGGCTACACCTTC. This encodes CASSYSGQGMDYGYTF.

This chain joins TRBV6-5 and TRBJ2-7; no reliable D call. Germline CDR1 reads MNHEY; CDR2 reads SVGAGI. The V gene lost 2 bases and the J gene lost 1 base, with 6 bases spanning the gap. The CDR3 has 13 amino acids. CDR3 sequence reads: CASSYAPSYEQYF. CDR3 coding DNA: TGTGCCAGCAGTTACGCTCCTTCCTACGAGCAGTACTTC.

In nucleotides, the CDR3 is TGTGCCACCAGCCCACGGGCCGGGGGATCCGACCAAGCTTTCTTT. Its translation: CATSPRAGGSDQAFF. The chain employs TRBV15 and TRBJ1-1, with D possibly matching TRBD1 (5 bases). V was cut by 5 bases and J by 9 bases, with 22 bases left in between. The germline V gene has CDR1 LNHNV and CDR2 YYDKDF (reference sequence). The CDR3 totals 15 residues.

The chain has TRBV28 and TRBJ2-4; D gene uncertain. Deletions cut 2 bases from V and 3 bases from J, with 14 bases between. From germline, CDR1 is MDHEN and CDR2 SYDVKM. The CDR3 length is 16 residues. CDR3 DNA sequence: TGTGCCAGCAGTTTACTATGGGGTTTTGGCAAAAACATTCAGTACTTC. It translates to CASSLLWGFGKNIQYF.

The chain recombines TRBV19 with TRBJ2-7; 8 bases match TRBD1. Germline CDR1 is LNHDA and CDR2 is SQIVND (reference sequence). J was trimmed by 2 bases and V by 3 bases; bases with no gene match: 3. The length of the CDR3 is 14 residues. CDR3 DNA sequence: TGTGCCAGTAGTATTGTGGACAGGGCCTACGAGCAGTACTTC. Its protein product is CASSIVDRAYEQYF.

Written as DNA, the CDR3 is TGCAGTGTTCCGGCCCGGGACAGGGTTTATGAGCAGTACTTC. Its translation: CSVPARDRVYEQYF. The rearrangement links TRBV20-1 to TRBJ2-7; 9 bases fit TRBD1. This CDR3 has 14 residues. Trimming cost V 7 bases and J 7 bases; bases outside gene matches: 14. CDR1 and CDR2 (germline): DFQATT, SNEGSKA (reference sequence).

The chain is built from TRBV14 and TRBJ2-5, with D tentatively TRBD1 or TRBD2 (5 bases each). The CDR3 covers 15 residues. CDR1 is SGHDN, CDR2 FVKESK, per germline. The V and J ends lost 0 bases and 1 base respectively, with 9 bases between them. CDR3 sequence reads: CASSQDLGTQETQYF. CDR3 nucleotides: TGTGCCAGCAGCCAAGATCTAGGGACCCAAGAGACCCAGTACTTC.

The genes are TRBV20-1 and TRBJ2-1, with D possibly TRBD2 on 6 matching bases. The CDR3 is made up of 13 amino acids. Per the germline V gene, CDR1 is DFQATT and CDR2 is SNEGSKA (reference sequence). Trimming removed 3 bases from V and 0 bases from J, with 6 bases in between. The CDR3: CSARGGSYNEQFF. The CDR3 nucleotides are TGCAGTGCTAGGGGAGGCTCCTACAATGAGCAGTTCTTC.

This rearrangement joins TRBV27 to TRBJ2-5; no clear D gene. The germline V and J ends were trimmed by 5 bases and 5 bases, with 9 bases remaining between them. CDR3 length equals 12 residues. Germline CDR1 reads MNHEY; CDR2 reads SMNVEV (reference sequence). CDR3 in amino acids: CASSHAGETQYF. Written as DNA, the CDR3 is TGTGCCAGCAGTCATGCCGGCGAGACCCAGTACTTC.

This clonotype was seen many times. V is TRBV2 and J is TRBJ2-3; TRBD2 agrees at 9 bases. The V gene end was trimmed by 4 bases and the J gene end by 2 bases; junction bases not matched to a gene: 7. This CDR3 is 16 amino acids long. CDR1 and CDR2 (germline): SNHLY, FYNNEI. In DNA, the CDR3 is TGTGCCAGCAGTGTCGTAGCGGGAGAACTCACAGATACGCAGTATTTT. Its translation is CASSVVAGELTDTQYF.

The rearrangement joins TRBV3-1 to TRBJ2-2; perhaps TRBD2 as D (5 bases). V dropped 6 bases and J dropped 1 base, with 15 bases sitting between them. Germline CDR1 is LGHDT and CDR2 is YNNKEL (reference sequence). CDR3 length: 16 residues. CDR3 nucleotides: TGTGCCAGCAGTCCAAGAGACTACCAGAACACCGGGGAGCTGTTTTTT. This sequence encodes CASSPRDYQNTGELFF.

This clonotype has at least ten counts. The rearrangement uses TRBV5-4 and TRBJ2-7, with 9 positions matching TRBD1. J lost 2 bases, V lost 3 bases, and 3 bases had no gene match. This CDR3 contains 14 residues. CDR1 is SGHNT and CDR2 is YYREEE in the germline V gene (reference sequence). The DNA for the CDR3 is TGTGCCAGCAGCTCTGGGACAGGGACCTACGAGCAGTACTTC. As protein: CASSSGTGTYEQYF.

This clonotype was counted only a few times. The genes are TRBV5-1 and TRBJ2-7; D gene uncertain. Germline V CDR1 and CDR2: SGHRS, YFSETQ. The CDR3 spans 13 residues. V lost 2 bases and J 2 bases, leaving 8 bases between the germline ends. The CDR3 DNA follows: TGCGCCAGCAGCTTCGACCCTACCTACGAGCAGTACTTC. Translating gives CASSFDPTYEQYF.

This clonotype showed up just a few times. The J gene is TRBJ2-1, the V gene TRBV28; D is uncertain. The CDR3 loop spans 11 amino acids. V lost 4 bases, J lost 16 bases, and 14 bases lay in between. The germline CDR1 and CDR2 sequences are MDHEN and SYDVKM. The CDR3 loop reads CASSSFTAGFF. The CDR3 region has the DNA TGTGCCAGCAGTTCCTTCACCGCTGGATTCTTC.

There are a few counts of this clonotype. The rearrangement uses TRBV5-4 and TRBJ2-3; D tentatively fits TRBD1 or TRBD2 (6 bases each). This CDR3 is 14 amino acids long. The V gene lost 7 bases and the J gene lost 3 bases, with 15 bases spanning the gap. Germline assignment: CDR1 SGHNT and CDR2 YYREEE (reference sequence). In nucleotides, the CDR3 is TGTGCCAGCGCCTGGGGGGCCGGGACAGATACGCAGTATTTT. Translating it yields CASAWGAGTDTQYF.

V gene TRBV20-1 combines with J gene TRBJ2-3; 9 nucleotides align to TRBD2. The CDR3 consists of 12 residues. The germline V gene has CDR1 DFQATT and CDR2 SNEGSKA (reference sequence). The V gene end was trimmed by 6 bases and the J gene end by 10 bases; junction bases not matched to a gene: 8. The CDR3 loop reads CSARRGGVSQYF. The CDR3 nucleotides read TGCAGTGCACGGCGGGGGGGCGTGTCGCAGTATTTT.

This clonotype was seen a few times. This chain uses TRBV4-1 with TRBJ1-3; D unclear. The ends were cut back, 0 bases at V and 4 bases at J, with 10 bases in the middle. The CDR3 is 15 residues long. Germline V gives CDR1 MGHRA, CDR2 YSYEKL. CDR3 loop: CASSQDTNQGNTIYF. Here the CDR3 DNA reads TGCGCCAGCAGCCAAGATACGAACCAAGGAAACACCATATATTTT.

This rearrangement joins TRBV6-5 to TRBJ2-3; 7 nucleotides match TRBD1. V lost 5 bases to trimming and J lost 3 bases; unmatched junction nucleotides: 5. The CDR3 consists of 14 residues. Germline V gene data show CDR1 as MNHEY and CDR2 as SVGAGI. CDR3 sequence reads: CASSNRQGTDTQYF. CDR3 nucleotide sequence: TGTGCCAGCAGTAACCGACAGGGTACAGATACGCAGTATTTT.

This chain connects TRBV29-1 to TRBJ1-1; D perhaps matches TRBD1 (5 bases). In germline, CDR1 is SQVTM, CDR2 ANQGSEA. Trimming stripped 0 bases from V and 7 bases from J, with 12 bases between. CDR3 length equals 13 residues. The CDR3 sequence: CSVEDIQGNEAFF. CDR3 DNA: TGCAGCGTTGAAGATATTCAGGGAAATGAAGCTTTCTTT.

Worth noting for this clonotype: With only one base between it and a far larger clone, this is likely a read error. V gene TRBV7-8 combines with J gene TRBJ2-3; unclear D gene. CDR3 size: 11 residues. The germline gives CDR1 SGHVS, CDR2 FQNEAQ. The CDR3 region has the DNA TGTACCAGCAGCTTAGGAGATACGCAGTATTTT. Protein product: CTSSLGDTQYF.

This clonotype came up many times. V usage is TRBV7-6 and J usage is TRBJ1-1; D is possibly TRBD1 (6 bases). Germline V lookup: CDR1 SGHVS, CDR2 FNYEAQ. V shed 6 bases and J shed 1 base, with 12 bases lying between them. This CDR3 has 14 residues. CDR3: CASRPGTPNTEAFF. The CDR3 bases are TGTGCCAGCAGGCCCGGGACACCGAACACTGAAGCTTTCTTT.

This clonotype showed up many times. This chain uses TRBV7-2 with TRBJ2-1; unclear D gene. Germline lookup yields CDR1 SGHTA and CDR2 FQGNSA. CDR3 length: 15 amino acids. Deletions cut 4 bases from V and 2 bases from J, with 12 bases between. The CDR3 spells CASSSLTGPYNEQFF. The CDR3 region has the DNA TGTGCCAGCAGCTCTCTGACCGGGCCCTACAATGAGCAGTTCTTC.

This clonotype was seen many times. This chain's CDR3 is CASSPVQGGQPQHF. CDR3 nucleotides: TGTGCCAGCAGCCCCGTACAGGGGGGGCAGCCCCAGCATTTT. The chain couples TRBV7-9 to TRBJ1-5, with 8 bases lining up with TRBD1. The CDR3 totals 14 residues. Trimming at V came to 5 bases and at J to 7 bases, leaving 7 bases not matched to a gene. The germline V gene encodes CDR1 SEHNR and CDR2 FQNEAQ (reference sequence).